The clone carrying this TCR beta chain appeared a few times. The data were obtained in a study of blood T cell repertoires in COVID-19. Whole-study context: Sites in the United States, Italy and Spain provided acute and convalescent COVID-19 samples.

Authors' methods: The authors estimated nucleated cell counts from reference gene primer amplification. The data were produced by immunoSEQ multiplex PCR, yet TCRdb's version contains in-frame clones alone and is incomplete. V and J calls and clone size are as listed in that table; D and trimming were resolved from the DNA. The table records fewer than 350,000 clones, 70% to 90% of them present only once. Seattle enrolled patients during active infection and tracked them longitudinally. Deletions cut 3 bases from V and 2 bases from J, with 17 bases between. The CDR3 contains 17 residues. The germline V gene has CDR1 MNHNS and CDR2 SASEGT.

What was sequenced was peripheral blood. The origin of this receptor is a woman in her thirties with COVID-19, enrolled during active disease. This chain joins TRBV6-1 and TRBJ1-3; the D gene is possibly TRBD1 (6 bases). The CDR3 bases are TGTGCCAGCAGTGATCTGAACAGGGCTTCAACTGGAAACACCATATATTTT. It codes for CASSDLNRASTGNTIYF.